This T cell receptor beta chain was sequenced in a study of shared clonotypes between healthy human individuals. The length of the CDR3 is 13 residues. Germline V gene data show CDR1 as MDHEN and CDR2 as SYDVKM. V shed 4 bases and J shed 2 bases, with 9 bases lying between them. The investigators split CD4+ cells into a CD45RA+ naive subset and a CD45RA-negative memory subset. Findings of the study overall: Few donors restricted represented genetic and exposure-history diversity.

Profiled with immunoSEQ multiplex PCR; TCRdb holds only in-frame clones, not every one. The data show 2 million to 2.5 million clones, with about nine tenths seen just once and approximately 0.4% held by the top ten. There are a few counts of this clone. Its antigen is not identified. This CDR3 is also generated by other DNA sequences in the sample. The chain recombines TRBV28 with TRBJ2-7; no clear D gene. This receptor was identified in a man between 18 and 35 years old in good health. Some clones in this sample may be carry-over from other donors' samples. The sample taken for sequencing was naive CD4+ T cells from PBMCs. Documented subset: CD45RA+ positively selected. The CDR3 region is CASSSAETYEQYF. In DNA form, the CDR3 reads TGTGCCAGCAGTTCGGCAGAAACCTACGAGCAGTACTTC.